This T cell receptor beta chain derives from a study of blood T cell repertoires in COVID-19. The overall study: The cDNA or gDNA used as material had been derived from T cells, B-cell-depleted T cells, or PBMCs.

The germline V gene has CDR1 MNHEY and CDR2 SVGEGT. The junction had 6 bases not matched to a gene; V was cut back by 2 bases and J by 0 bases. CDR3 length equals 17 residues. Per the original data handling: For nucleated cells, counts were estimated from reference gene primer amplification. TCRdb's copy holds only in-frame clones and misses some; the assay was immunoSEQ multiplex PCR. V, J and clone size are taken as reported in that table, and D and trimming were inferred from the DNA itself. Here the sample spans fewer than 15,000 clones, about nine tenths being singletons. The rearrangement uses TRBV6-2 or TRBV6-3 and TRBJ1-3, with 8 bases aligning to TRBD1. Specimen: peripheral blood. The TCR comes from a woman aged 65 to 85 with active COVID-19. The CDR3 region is CASSYLGTGISGNTIYF. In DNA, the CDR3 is TGTGCCAGCAGTTACCTCGGGACAGGCATCTCTGGAAACACCATATATTTT.